This T cell receptor (beta chain) was identified during a study of PD-L1 blockade in urothelial cancer. The V segment lost 4 bases and the J segment 4 bases; nucleotides outside the gene matches: 7. The CDR3 sequence is 15 residues long. Germline CDR1 and CDR2: SGHRS and YFSETQ. The assay was immunoSEQ multiplex PCR, and TCRdb's table has in-frame clones only and misses some. The profile shows fewer than 90,000 clones, roughly 90% of them singletons. The time point here: peripheral blood 6 weeks after treatment start. Samples spanned pretreatment and treatment, with 1 to 8 time points per patient. This clone came up once.

The genes are TRBV5-1 and TRBJ1-3; 8 bases match TRBD1. This receptor was identified in a woman older than 75 with urothelial cancer. Specimen: PBMCs, collected around atezolizumab (anti-PD-L1) treatment. DNA of the CDR3: TGCGCCAGCAGCCCGACAGGGGTGGTGGGAAACACCATATATTTT. Translating gives CASSPTGVVGNTIYF. The full variable domain, rest sourced from reference TRBV5-1 and TRBJ1-3, is KAGVTQTPRYLIKTRGQQVTLSCSPISGHRSVSWYQQTPGQGLQFLFEYFSETQRNKGNFPGRFSGRQFSNSRSEMNVSTLELGDSALYLCASSPTGVVGNTIYFGEGSWLTVV.